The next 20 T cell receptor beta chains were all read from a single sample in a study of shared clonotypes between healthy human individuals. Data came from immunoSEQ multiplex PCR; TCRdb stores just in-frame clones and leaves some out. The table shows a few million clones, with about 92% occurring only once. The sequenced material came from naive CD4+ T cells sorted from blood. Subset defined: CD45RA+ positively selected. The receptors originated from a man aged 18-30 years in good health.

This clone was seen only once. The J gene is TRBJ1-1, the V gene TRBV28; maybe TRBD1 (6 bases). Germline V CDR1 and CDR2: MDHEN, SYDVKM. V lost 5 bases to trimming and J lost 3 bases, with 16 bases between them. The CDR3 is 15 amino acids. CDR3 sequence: CASSTTGKVHTEAFF. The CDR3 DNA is TGTGCCAGCAGTACCACAGGGAAGGTACACACTGAAGCTTTCTTT.

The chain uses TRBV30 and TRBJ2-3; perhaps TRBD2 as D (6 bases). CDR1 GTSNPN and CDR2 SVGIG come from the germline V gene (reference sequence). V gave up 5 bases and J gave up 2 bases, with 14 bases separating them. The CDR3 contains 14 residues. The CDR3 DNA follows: TGTGCCTGGGGGACTCCGGCCCTCACAGATACGCAGTATTTT. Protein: CAWGTPALTDTQYF.

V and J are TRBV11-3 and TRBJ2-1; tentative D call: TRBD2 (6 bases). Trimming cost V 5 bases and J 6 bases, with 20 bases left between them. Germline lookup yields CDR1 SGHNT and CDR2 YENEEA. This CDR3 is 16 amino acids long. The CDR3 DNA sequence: TGTGCCAGCAGCCCGTTCGGCGGGAAGGGCACCAATGAGCAGTTCTTC. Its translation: CASSPFGGKGTNEQFF.

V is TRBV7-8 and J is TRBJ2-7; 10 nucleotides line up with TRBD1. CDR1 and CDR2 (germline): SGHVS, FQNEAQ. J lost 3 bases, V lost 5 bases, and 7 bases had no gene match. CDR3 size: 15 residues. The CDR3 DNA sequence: TGTGCCAGCAGCAGCCACCGGGACAGGGGCTACGAGCAGTACTTC. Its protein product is CASSSHRDRGYEQYF.

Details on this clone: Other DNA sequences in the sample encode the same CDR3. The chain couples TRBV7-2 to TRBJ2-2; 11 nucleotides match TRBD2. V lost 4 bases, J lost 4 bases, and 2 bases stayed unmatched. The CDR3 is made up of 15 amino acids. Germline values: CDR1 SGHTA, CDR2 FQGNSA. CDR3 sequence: CASSSGLAGTGELFF. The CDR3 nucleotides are TGTGCCAGCAGCTCCGGACTAGCGGGCACCGGGGAGCTGTTTTTT.

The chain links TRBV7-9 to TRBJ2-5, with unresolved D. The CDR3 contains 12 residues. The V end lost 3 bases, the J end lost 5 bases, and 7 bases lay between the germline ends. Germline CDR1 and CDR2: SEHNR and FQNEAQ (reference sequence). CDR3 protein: CASSFGEETQYF. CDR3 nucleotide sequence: TGTGCCAGCAGCTTCGGCGAGGAGACCCAGTACTTC.

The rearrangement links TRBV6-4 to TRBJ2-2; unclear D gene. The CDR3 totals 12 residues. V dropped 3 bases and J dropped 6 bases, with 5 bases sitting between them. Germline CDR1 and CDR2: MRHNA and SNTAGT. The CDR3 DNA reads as TGTGCCAGCAGTGAGCGGCCCGGGGAGCTGTTTTTT. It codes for CASSERPGELFF.

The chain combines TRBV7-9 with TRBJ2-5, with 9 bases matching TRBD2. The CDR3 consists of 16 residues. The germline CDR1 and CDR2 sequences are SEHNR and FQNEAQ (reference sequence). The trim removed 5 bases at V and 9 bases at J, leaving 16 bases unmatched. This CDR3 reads CASSQASGIRARAQYF. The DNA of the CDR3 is TGTGCCAGCAGCCAGGCTAGCGGGATAAGGGCTCGTGCCCAGTACTTC.

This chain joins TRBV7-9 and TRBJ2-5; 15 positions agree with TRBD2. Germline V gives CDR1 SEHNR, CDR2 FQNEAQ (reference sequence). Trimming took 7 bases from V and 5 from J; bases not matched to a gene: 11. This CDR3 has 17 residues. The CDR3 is CASTTGTSGRSRETQYF. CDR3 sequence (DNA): TGTGCCAGCACCACCGGGACTAGCGGGAGGTCGCGGGAGACCCAGTACTTC. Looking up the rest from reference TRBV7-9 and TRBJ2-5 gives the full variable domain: DTGVSQNPRHKITKRGQNVTFRCDPISEHNRLYWYRQTLGQGPEFLTYFQNEAQLEKSRLLSDRFSAERPKGSFSTLEIQRTEQGDSAMYLCASTTGTSGRSRETQYFGPGTRLLVL.

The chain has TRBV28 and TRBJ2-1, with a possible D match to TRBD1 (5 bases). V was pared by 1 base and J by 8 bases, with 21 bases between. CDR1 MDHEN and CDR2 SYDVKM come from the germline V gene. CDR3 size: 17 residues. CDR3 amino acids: CASSLYQGLGGVDEQFF. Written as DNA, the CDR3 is TGTGCCAGCAGTTTATATCAGGGCCTTGGTGGAGTTGATGAGCAGTTCTTC.

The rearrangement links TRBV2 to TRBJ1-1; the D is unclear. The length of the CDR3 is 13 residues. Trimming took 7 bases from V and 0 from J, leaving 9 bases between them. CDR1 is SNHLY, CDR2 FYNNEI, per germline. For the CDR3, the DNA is TGTGCCAGCATCCGGGTGGTGAACACTGAAGCTTTCTTT. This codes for CASIRVVNTEAFF.

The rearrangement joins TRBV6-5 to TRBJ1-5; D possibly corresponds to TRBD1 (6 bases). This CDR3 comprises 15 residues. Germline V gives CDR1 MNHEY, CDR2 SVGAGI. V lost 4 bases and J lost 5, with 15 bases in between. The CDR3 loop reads CASSFTGIGHQPQHF. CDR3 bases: TGTGCCAGCAGTTTTACAGGGATAGGTCATCAGCCCCAGCATTTT.

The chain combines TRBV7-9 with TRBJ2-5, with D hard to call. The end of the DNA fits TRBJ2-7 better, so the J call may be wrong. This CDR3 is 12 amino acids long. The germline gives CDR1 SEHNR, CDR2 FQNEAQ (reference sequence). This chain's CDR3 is CASSLVGNEQYF. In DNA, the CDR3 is TGTGCCAGCAGCTTAGTGGGTAACGAGCAGTACTTC.

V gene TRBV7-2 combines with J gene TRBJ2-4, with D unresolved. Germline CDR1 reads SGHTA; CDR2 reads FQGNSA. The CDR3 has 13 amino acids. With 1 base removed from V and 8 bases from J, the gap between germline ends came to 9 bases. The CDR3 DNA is TGTGCCAGCAGCTTAGGGGCAGCAGACATTCAGTACTTC. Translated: CASSLGAADIQYF. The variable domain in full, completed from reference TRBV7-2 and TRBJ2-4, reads GAGVSQSPSNKVTEKGKDVELRCDPISGHTALYWYRQSLGQGLEFLIYFQGNSAPDKSGLPSDRFSAERTGGSVSTLTIQRTQQEDSAVYLCASSLGAADIQYFGAGTRLSVL.

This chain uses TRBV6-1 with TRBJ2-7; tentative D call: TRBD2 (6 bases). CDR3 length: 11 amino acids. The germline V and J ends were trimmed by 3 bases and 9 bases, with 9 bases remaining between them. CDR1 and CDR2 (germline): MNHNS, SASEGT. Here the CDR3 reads CASSDRDLQYF. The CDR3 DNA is TGTGCCAGCAGTGACCGGGACTTGCAGTACTTC.

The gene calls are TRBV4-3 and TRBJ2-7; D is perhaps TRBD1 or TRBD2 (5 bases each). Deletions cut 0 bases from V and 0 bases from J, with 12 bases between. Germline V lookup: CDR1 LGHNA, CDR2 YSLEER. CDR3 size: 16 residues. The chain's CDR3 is CASSQDLAGSSYEQYF. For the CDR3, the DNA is TGCGCCAGCAGCCAAGATTTGGCAGGGAGCTCCTACGAGCAGTACTTC.

This CDR3 is CASSTRENTLYEQYF. The CDR3 DNA follows: TGTGCCAGCAGTACCAGGGAGAACACACTCTACGAGCAGTACTTC. The chain is built from TRBV6-1 and TRBJ2-7; D is tentatively TRBD1 or TRBD2 (5 bases each). The germline CDR1 and CDR2 sequences are MNHNS and SASEGT. The CDR3 is 15 amino acids. V shed 5 bases and J shed 3 bases, with 17 bases lying between them.

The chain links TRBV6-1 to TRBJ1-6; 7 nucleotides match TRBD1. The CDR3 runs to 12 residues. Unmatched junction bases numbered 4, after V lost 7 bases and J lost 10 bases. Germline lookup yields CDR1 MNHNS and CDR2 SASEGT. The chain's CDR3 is CASIQQGSPLHF. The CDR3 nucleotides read TGTGCCAGCATTCAACAGGGGTCACCCCTCCACTTT.

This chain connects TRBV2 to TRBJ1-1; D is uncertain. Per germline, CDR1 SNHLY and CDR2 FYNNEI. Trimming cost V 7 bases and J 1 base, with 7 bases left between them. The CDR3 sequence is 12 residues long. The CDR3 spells CASIMRNTEAFF. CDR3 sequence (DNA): TGTGCCAGCATAATGAGGAACACTGAAGCTTTCTTT.

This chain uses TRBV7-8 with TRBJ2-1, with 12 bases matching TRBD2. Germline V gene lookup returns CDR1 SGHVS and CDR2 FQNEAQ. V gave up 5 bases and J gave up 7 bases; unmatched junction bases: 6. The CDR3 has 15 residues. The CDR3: CASSRGLAGNNEQFF. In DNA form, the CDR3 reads TGTGCCAGCAGCCGCGGACTAGCGGGAAATAATGAGCAGTTCTTC.